This T cell receptor beta chain emerged from a study of CD8+CD57+ T cells in acquired aplastic anemia. For CDR3 and TCR beta VDJ profiling, genomic DNA was the template used. TCRdb called the reads again in MiXCR, with one record for every CDR3 protein. This sample yields fewer than 70,000 distinct CDR3 sequences, of which 50% to 55% are seen a single time; around 8% belongs to the top ten. This CDR3 is built from 12 residues. V lost 3 bases and J lost 8, with 9 bases in between. Germline-derived CDR1 and CDR2 are SGDLS and YYNGEE. V usage is TRBV9 and J usage is TRBJ2-1; D not certain. The receptor was derived from a human donor in good health, serving as a control. Sequencing was carried out using sorted CD4+, CD8+, or CD8+CD57+ T cells (not recorded which) from PBMCs. The CDR3 reads CASSEQFHEQFF. Written as DNA, the CDR3 is TGTGCCAGCAGCGAACAGTTCCATGAGCAGTTCTTC.